One sample yielded the 23 T cell receptor beta chains listed below, sequenced in a study of long-term antiretroviral therapy in people with HIV. The assay used was immunoSEQ (version v3.0), run at survey level. Clones were sequenced by immunoSEQ multiplex PCR, and TCRdb holds only the in-frame ones, with some missing. Of some 40,000 clones in the sample, approximately 94% were seen once. Sequenced here: unsorted PBMCs, sampled around 9.2 years after starting antiretroviral therapy. The receptors derive from a man younger than 40 with HIV.

The rearrangement links TRBV5-1 to TRBJ1-4; D gene ambiguous. CDR1 is SGHRS and CDR2 is YFSETQ in the germline V gene. V was shortened by 2 bases and J by 3 bases, with 5 bases between the two germline ends. The CDR3 contains 13 residues. The CDR3: CASSFQPNEKLFF. For the CDR3, the DNA is TGCGCCAGCAGCTTTCAGCCTAATGAAAAACTGTTTTTT.

CDR3 in DNA: TGTGCCAGCAGCTTAGACCCGAACACCGGGGAGCTGTTTTTT. It codes for CASSLDPNTGELFF. V usage is TRBV7-3 and J usage is TRBJ2-2; D not certain. This CDR3 region has 14 residues. The germline V gene encodes CDR1 SGHTA and CDR2 FQGTGA. Trimming left V 2 bases short and J 0 bases short, with 4 bases between.

The chain joins TRBV6-1 to TRBJ2-3; D not resolved. The CDR3 contains 12 residues. Per germline, CDR1 MNHNS and CDR2 SASEGT. Trimming stripped 5 bases from V and 5 bases from J, with 8 bases between. The CDR3 nucleotides are TGTGCCAGCAGTCTAGTTCAAGATACGCAGTATTTT. It is translated as CASSLVQDTQYF.

V and J are TRBV28 and TRBJ1-2; tentative D call: TRBD1 (5 bases). The germline CDR1 and CDR2 sequences are MDHEN and SYDVKM. The CDR3 covers 15 residues. Trimming removed 6 bases from V and 1 base from J, with 15 bases in between. Here the CDR3 DNA reads TGTGCCAGCAGAAACCTTAGGGGACTTAACTATGGCTACACCTTC. It specifies CASRNLRGLNYGYTF.

This chain joins TRBV2 and TRBJ2-4; D is undetermined. CDR3 size: 13 residues. Germline CDR1 is SNHLY and CDR2 is FYNNEI. The V and J ends lost 4 bases and 0 bases respectively, with 4 bases between them. The CDR3 loop is CASSGLAKNIQYF. The CDR3 nucleotides are TGTGCCAGCAGTGGGTTAGCCAAAAACATTCAGTACTTC.

This sequence joins TRBV5-4 and TRBJ2-2, with a weak D call TRBD1 (5 bases). Germline lookup yields CDR1 SGHNT and CDR2 YYREEE (reference sequence). Trimming stripped 2 bases from V and 6 bases from J, with 11 bases between. The CDR3 runs 14 residues. CDR3 loop: CASSFLGAPGELFF. The CDR3 nucleotides are TGTGCCAGCAGCTTCCTAGGGGCGCCCGGGGAGCTGTTTTTT.

This chain links TRBV11-2 with TRBJ1-1; D gene unclear. CDR1 is SGHAT and CDR2 is FQNNGV in the germline V gene. The CDR3 is 12 residues long. With 2 bases removed from V and 5 bases from J, the gap between germline ends came to 6 bases. For the CDR3, the DNA is TGTGCCAGCAGCTTAATCCAAACTGAAGCTTTCTTT. It translates to CASSLIQTEAFF.

This rearrangement joins TRBV6-1 to TRBJ2-7; no reliable D call. The germline gives CDR1 MNHNS, CDR2 SASEGT. V was shortened by 0 bases and J by 2 bases, with 11 bases between the two germline ends. The CDR3 sequence is 15 residues long. The CDR3 loop reads CASSEAPGLPYEQYV. DNA of the CDR3: TGTGCCAGCAGTGAAGCGCCAGGTCTACCCTACGAGCAGTACGTC.

The V and J genes are TRBV5-1 and TRBJ2-5, with TRBD2 identical over 7 bases. Germline CDR1 is SGHRS and CDR2 is YFSETQ. The CDR3 sequence is 15 residues long. V dropped 0 bases and J dropped 4; count of bases not matched to a gene: 6. DNA for the CDR3: TGCGCCAGCAGCTTGGCCCCGGGGGGTGGAGAGACCCAGTACTTC. It is translated as CASSLAPGGGETQYF.

The V gene is TRBV7-6, the J gene TRBJ2-1; D is unresolved. The germline gives CDR1 SGHVS, CDR2 FNYEAQ. The CDR3 is 13 residues long. Trimming removed 0 bases at V and 5 bases at J, with 5 bases between. The CDR3 is CASSLAQDNEQFF. CDR3 DNA sequence: TGTGCCAGCAGCTTAGCCCAAGACAATGAGCAGTTCTTC. The full variable domain, in which reference TRBV7-6 and TRBJ2-1 provide the parts outside the CDR3, is GAGVSQSPRYKVTKRGQDVALRCDPISGHVSLYWYRQALGQGPEFLTYFNYEAQQDKSGLPNDRFSAERPEGSISTLTIQRTEQRDSAMYRCASSLAQDNEQFFGPGTRLTVL.

V usage is TRBV9 and J usage is TRBJ1-2; D is possibly TRBD1 (6 bases). Per germline, CDR1 SGDLS and CDR2 YYNGEE. V was trimmed by 4 bases and J by 3 bases, leaving 13 bases between them. The CDR3 extends over 14 amino acids. The CDR3 is CASSSLGGDYGYTF. The CDR3 bases are TGTGCCAGCAGCTCCCTAGGGGGAGACTATGGCTACACCTTC.

V is TRBV5-1 and J is TRBJ2-3; 10 positions match TRBD2. V gave up 0 bases and J gave up 0 bases; unmatched junction bases: 10. This CDR3 is 19 amino acids long. CDR1 is SGHRS and CDR2 is YFSETQ in the germline V gene. The CDR3 DNA is TGCGCCAGCAGCTTGGCCCTACTAGCGGGAACAGCTAGCACAGATACGCAGTATTTT. As protein: CASSLALLAGTASTDTQYF. The complete variable domain, with remaining parts taken from reference TRBV5-1 and TRBJ2-3, reads KAGVTQTPRYLIKTRGQQVTLSCSPISGHRSVSWYQQTPGQGLQFLFEYFSETQRNKGNFPGRFSGRQFSNSRSEMNVSTLELGDSALYLCASSLALLAGTASTDTQYFGPGTRLTVL.

The gene calls are TRBV28 and TRBJ1-1; TRBD1 matches at 7 bases. Losses at the gene ends were 6 bases for V and 12 bases for J; bases not matched to a gene: 7. Germline CDR1 MDHEN, CDR2 SYDVKM. The CDR3 is 11 residues long. CDR3: CASSLQGLPFF. The CDR3 nucleotides are TGTGCCAGCAGCCTACAGGGGTTACCTTTCTTT.

The J gene is TRBJ2-3, the V gene TRBV27; weak D call: TRBD2 (5 bases). This CDR3 region has 13 residues. The germline V and J ends were trimmed by 3 bases and 6 bases, with 10 bases remaining between them. Germline lookup yields CDR1 MNHEY and CDR2 SMNVEV (reference sequence). The CDR3 DNA sequence: TGTGCCAGCAGTTTCGGGGTTTCCGATACGCAGTATTTT. Its translation is CASSFGVSDTQYF.

J is TRBJ1-1 and V is TRBV6-5; D call uncertain. Germline CDR1 reads MNHEY; CDR2 reads SVGAGI. V lost 4 bases and J lost 9, with 9 bases in between. CDR3 length: 11 amino acids. In DNA, the CDR3 is TGTGCCAGCAGTTTAAAGTCACAAGCTTTCTTT. Its translation: CASSLKSQAFF.

The V and J genes are TRBV15 and TRBJ1-1; TRBD1 agrees at 8 bases. This CDR3 comprises 16 residues. After removal of 4 bases from V and 6 bases from J, the junction contained 13 bases not matched to a gene. The V gene's germline CDR1 is LNHNV and CDR2 YYDKDF (reference sequence). The CDR3 region is CATSTPGGALGAEAFF. For the CDR3, the DNA is TGTGCCACCAGCACACCAGGGGGCGCCCTGGGGGCTGAAGCTTTCTTT.

The chain has TRBV19 and TRBJ2-1, with D tentatively TRBD1 (6 bases). CDR3 size: 15 residues. Trimming cost V 7 bases and J 6 bases, with 19 bases left between them. Germline V gene sequence: CDR1 LNHDA, CDR2 SQIVND (reference sequence). The CDR3 loop is CASIGRDTVFNEQFF. The CDR3, as DNA: TGTGCCAGTATTGGTCGGGACACAGTTTTCAATGAGCAGTTCTTC.

J is TRBJ1-6 and V is TRBV7-8; D perhaps matches TRBD1 (6 bases). Germline V lookup: CDR1 SGHVS, CDR2 FQNEAQ. The CDR3 is 17 residues long. The germline V and J ends were trimmed by 1 base and 7 bases, with 17 bases remaining between them. The CDR3 coding sequence is TGTGCCAGCAGCTTAGTGTCCGGGGGCACGGGCAATTCACCCCTCCACTTT. Amino acids: CASSLVSGGTGNSPLHF.

This clone was counted a single time. This chain links TRBV6-5 with TRBJ2-2; D is perhaps TRBD1 or TRBD2 (5 bases each). The germline CDR1 and CDR2 sequences are MNHEY and SVGAGI. The CDR3 runs to 12 residues. V lost 4 bases, J lost 6 bases, and 6 bases lay in between. The CDR3 spells CASSWDPGELFF. Written as DNA, the CDR3 is TGTGCCAGCAGTTGGGACCCCGGGGAGCTGTTTTTT.

The chain combines TRBV11-2 with TRBJ2-2; 10 bases are a match to TRBD1. V was clipped by 1 base and J by 5 bases; unmatched bases: 1. CDR1 and CDR2 from the germline V gene are SGHAT and FQNNGV. The CDR3 covers 15 residues. The CDR3 protein is CASSLGTGGTGELFF. Here the CDR3 DNA reads TGTGCCAGCAGCTTAGGGACAGGGGGTACCGGGGAGCTGTTTTTT.

This clone occurred once. The rearrangement joins TRBV11-2 to TRBJ2-5; D gene ambiguous. Germline CDR1 reads SGHAT; CDR2 reads FQNNGV. Trimming cost V 4 bases and J 7 bases, with 13 bases left between them. CDR3 size: 13 residues. In DNA, the CDR3 is TGTGCCAGCAGCTCTCCCCCAGGTTTGACCCAGTACTTC. Translating it yields CASSSPPGLTQYF.

This sequence joins TRBV11-2 and TRBJ1-1; D might be TRBD1 (5 bases). Trimming removed 5 bases from V and 1 base from J, with 14 bases in between. The CDR3 loop spans 15 amino acids. In germline, CDR1 is SGHAT, CDR2 FQNNGV. This chain's CDR3 is CASSNSGLRNTEAFF. The CDR3 nucleotides read TGTGCCAGCAGCAACTCGGGACTCAGGAACACTGAAGCTTTCTTT.

The chain combines TRBV7-2 with TRBJ2-3, with 9 bases aligning to TRBD2. V gave up 7 bases and J gave up 8 bases; unmatched junction bases: 13. The CDR3 has 15 residues. Germline CDR1 and CDR2: SGHTA and FQGNSA. CDR3 sequence (DNA): TGTGCCAGCAACCGGAGGGCGGGGGGGCCAGGTACGCAGTATTTT. This codes for CASNRRAGGPGTQYF.